Listed below are T cell receptor beta chains from one sample, sequenced in a study of shared clonotypes between healthy human individuals. TCRdb's table, derived via immunoSEQ multiplex PCR, lists solely in-frame clones and lacks some. The sample has millions of clones; just over 90% are singletons. Sequenced: naive CD4+ T cells sorted from blood. These receptors originate from a man between 18 and 35 years old in good health. Each CDR3 is given with its conserved first and last residue. D genes are given only for firm matches. The size entry is marked missing in some rows and otherwise reads once, few, many or a size class.

D	V	size	J	CDR3	DNA
NA	TRBV10-3	NA	TRBJ1-5	CAISDDVKNQPQHF	TGTGCCATCAGTGACGATGTAAAAAATCAGCCCCAGCATTTT
TRBD1	TRBV6-1	once	TRBJ2-2	CASRGQGAIGELFF	TGTGCCAGCAGGGGACAGGGGGCAATCGGGGAGCTGTTTTTT
NA	TRBV5-1	NA	TRBJ2-7	CASSSPEGYEQYF	TGCGCCAGCAGCTCCCCAGAGGGCTACGAGCAGTACTTC
NA	TRBV5-6	NA	TRBJ2-5	CASTPQGGRETQYF	TGTGCCAGCACCCCCCAGGGGGGAAGAGAGACCCAGTACTTC
NA	TRBV21-1	NA	TRBJ1-2	CASSKRQIPYGYTF	TGTGCCAGCAGCAAAAGGCAGATACCCTATGGCTACACCTTC
NA	TRBV12-5	NA	TRBJ1-1	CASGLVTYGEATEAFF	TGTGCTAGTGGTTTGGTAACTTATGGGGAGGCCACTGAAGCTTTCTTT
TRBD1	TRBV5-1	NA	TRBJ1-6	CASKPGQGAYNSPLHF	TGCGCCAGCAAACCCGGACAGGGCGCCTATAATTCACCCCTCCACTTT
NA	TRBV6-1	NA	TRBJ2-7	CASRGYNEQYF	TGTGCCAGCAGGGGGTATAACGAGCAGTACTTC
TRBD2	TRBV5-1	NA	TRBJ2-7	CASSAGPSGMRQYF	TGCGCCAGCAGCGCGGGACCGAGCGGGATGCGGCAGTACTTC
NA	TRBV11-2	NA	TRBJ1-6	CASSLVGEQDPLHF	TGTGCCAGCAGCTTAGTAGGGGAACAGGACCCCCTCCACTTT
NA	TRBV6-5	NA	TRBJ2-5	CASSYRPLQETQYF	TGTGCCAGCAGTTATCGACCGCTACAAGAGACCCAGTACTTC
NA	TRBV6-6	NA	TRBJ1-3	CASSYSRVDSGNTIYF	TGTGCCAGCAGTTACTCGAGGGTTGACTCTGGAAACACCATATATTTT
NA	TRBV20-1	NA	TRBJ2-7	CSASLDEQYF	TGCAGTGCTAGTTTGGATGAGCAGTACTTC